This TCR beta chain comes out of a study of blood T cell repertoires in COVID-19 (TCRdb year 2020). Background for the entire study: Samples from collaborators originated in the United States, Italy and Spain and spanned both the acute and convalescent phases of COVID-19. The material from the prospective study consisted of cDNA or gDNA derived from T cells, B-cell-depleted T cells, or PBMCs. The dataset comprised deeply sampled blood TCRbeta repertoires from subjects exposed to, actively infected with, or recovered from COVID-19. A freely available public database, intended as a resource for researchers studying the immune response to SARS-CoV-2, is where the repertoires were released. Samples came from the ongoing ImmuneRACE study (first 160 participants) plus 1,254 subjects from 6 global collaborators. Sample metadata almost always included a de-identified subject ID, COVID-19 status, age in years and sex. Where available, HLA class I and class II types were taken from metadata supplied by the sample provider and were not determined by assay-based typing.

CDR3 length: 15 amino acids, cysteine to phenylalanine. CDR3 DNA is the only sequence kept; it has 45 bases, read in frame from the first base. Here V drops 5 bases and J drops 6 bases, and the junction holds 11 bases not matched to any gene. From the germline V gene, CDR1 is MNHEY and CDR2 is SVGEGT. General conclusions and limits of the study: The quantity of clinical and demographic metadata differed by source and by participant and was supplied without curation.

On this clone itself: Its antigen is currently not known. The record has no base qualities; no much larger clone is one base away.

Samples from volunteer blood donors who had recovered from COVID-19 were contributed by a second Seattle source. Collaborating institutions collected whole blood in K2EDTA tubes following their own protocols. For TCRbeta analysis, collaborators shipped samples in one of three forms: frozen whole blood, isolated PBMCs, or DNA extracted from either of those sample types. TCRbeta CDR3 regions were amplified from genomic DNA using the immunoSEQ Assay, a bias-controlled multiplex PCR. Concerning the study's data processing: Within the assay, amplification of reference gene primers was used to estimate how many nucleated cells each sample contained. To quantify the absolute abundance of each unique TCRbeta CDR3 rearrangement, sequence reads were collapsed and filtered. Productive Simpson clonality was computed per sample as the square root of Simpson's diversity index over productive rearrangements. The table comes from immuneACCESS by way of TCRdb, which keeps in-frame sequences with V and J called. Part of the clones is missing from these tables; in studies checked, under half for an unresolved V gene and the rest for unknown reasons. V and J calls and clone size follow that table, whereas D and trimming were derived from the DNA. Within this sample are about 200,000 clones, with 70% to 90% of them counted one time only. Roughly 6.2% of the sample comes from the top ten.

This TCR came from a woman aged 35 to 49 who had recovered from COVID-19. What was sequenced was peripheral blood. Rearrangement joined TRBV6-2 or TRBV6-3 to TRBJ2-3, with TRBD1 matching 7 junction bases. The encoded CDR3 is CASSRRAQQGDTQYF. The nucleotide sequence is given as TGTGCCAGCAGTCGCAGAGCCCAACAGGGGGATACGCAGTATTTT.